This TCR beta chain was retrieved from a study of T-cell reconstitution after alpha-beta-depleted transplantation in children (dated by TCRdb to the mid-2010s). About the study as a whole: T-cell immune reconstitution after TCRalphabeta/CD19-depleted allogeneic hematopoietic cell transplantation in children was quantitatively tracked in the study by means of TCR repertoire profiling.

According to the study, the label for this sample's treatment or condition signals: allogeneic hematopoietic cell transplantation with graft depleted of TCRalphabeta T cells and CD19 B cells. Transplant recipients were children who received TCRalphabeta/CD19-depleted allogeneic hematopoietic cell grafts. Concerning this clonotype: No antigen is known for it. No DNA is shown, since the ends of the CDR3 on it are uncertain; the CDR3 is the one TCRdb lists.

Results and caveats for the whole study, not just this receptor: In some patients, the high TCRbeta diversity seen at day 60 was put down to recipient T cells and intrathymic progenitors that had survived conditioning. The apparently early alphabetaT-cell count recovery about two months after transplant was reportedly dependent on only several hundred rapidly expanded clones derived from non-depleted graft cells. Over subsequent months, a decline in hyperexpanded clone frequencies was noted, and after one year, T-cell counts and TCRbeta diversity were mostly ascribed to newly produced T cells.

The library was made by PCR. This sample was sequenced with an Illumina HiSeq 2500. Molecular barcoding was employed in the preparation of TCR libraries, with unique molecular identifiers being used to normalize TCRbeta repertoire quantification. The raw public reads went through TCRdb reprocessing: fastp at Q25, MiXCR clone calling, in-frame beta chains kept. When rows share a CDR3 protein, they turn into one entry using the most common DNA and genes. Within this sample are around 450,000 distinct CDR3 sequences, with around 15% of them counted one time only. The top ten constitute about 32% of the sample. From cysteine to phenylalanine, the CDR3 is 15 amino acids long.

This TCR was sampled from a boy under three years old who had a stem cell transplant for Wiskott-Aldrich syndrome, so the T cells may come from the graft donor. This material consisted of PBMCs, mostly from graft donor cells, taken 360 days after TCRalphabeta/CD19-depleted stem cell transplant. The chain couples TRBV12-3 or TRBV12-4 to TRBJ2-1; the table's TRBD2 call for D was not verified on the DNA. The CDR3 region has the sequence CASSFASGAYNELFF.